This TCR beta chain appears in the sequencing data of a study of blood T cell repertoires in COVID-19 (dated by TCRdb to 2020 to 2022). For the study in its entirety: Samples covering the acute and convalescent phases of COVID-19 were provided by collaborators in the United States, Italy and Spain. Deeply sampled blood TCRbeta repertoires from subjects exposed to, actively infected with, or recovered from COVID-19 were included in the dataset. HLA class I and class II types, where available, came from metadata supplied by the sample provider rather than from assay-based typing. The material from the prospective study consisted of cDNA or gDNA derived from T cells, B-cell-depleted T cells, or PBMCs. A de-identified subject ID, COVID-19 status, age in years and sex were almost always included in the sample metadata. The repertoires were made available in a free public database intended to serve as a resource for research on the immune response to SARS-CoV-2. Samples came from the ongoing ImmuneRACE study (first 160 participants) plus 1,254 subjects from 6 global collaborators.

TCRbeta CDR3 regions were amplified from genomic DNA using the immunoSEQ Assay, a bias-controlled multiplex PCR. The authors' analysis ran thus. Within the assay, amplification of reference gene primers was used to estimate how many nucleated cells each sample contained. To quantify the absolute abundance of each unique TCRbeta CDR3 rearrangement, sequence reads were collapsed and filtered. For each sample, productive Simpson clonality was calculated as the square root of Simpson's diversity index across productive rearrangements. This immuneACCESS table, as held by TCRdb, lists in-frame sequences with V and J called but not all clones. Of the missing ones, under half trace to an unresolved V gene in checked studies; the others have no known cause. V, J and clone size are taken as reported in that table, and D and trimming were inferred from the DNA itself. Present in this sample are about 50,000 clones, about 83% of which were seen just once. Roughly 2% of the sample rests with the top ten.

General findings and caveats noted by the study authors: The amount of clinical and demographic metadata varied by source and participant and was provided uncurated.

Comments on this clone: This receptor's antigen is unknown. Base-call qualities are not available, and no considerably larger clone is one nucleotide away.

The germline V gene (reference sequence) provides CDR1 SEHNR and CDR2 FQNEAQ. Trimming accounts for 3 bases at V and 3 bases at J, while the number of junction bases matched to no gene is 3. The CDR3 contains 16 residues, cysteine and phenylalanine counted. Solely the CDR3 DNA is kept, with 48 bases framed from the first base. Each collaborating institution followed its own protocols to collect whole blood in K2EDTA tubes. For TCRbeta analysis, collaborators shipped samples in one of three forms: frozen whole blood, isolated PBMCs, or DNA extracted from either of those sample types. The rearranged chain carries TRBV7-9 and TRBJ1-6; 9 bases in the middle match TRBD1. The sequenced material came from peripheral blood. The sequence was obtained from a woman in her fifties or sixties with acute or convalescent COVID-19. The nucleotide sequence reads TGTGCCAGCAGCTTGGGACAGGGCTTCTATAATTCACCCCTCCACTTT. It encodes CASSLGQGFYNSPLHF.